The subject of this entry is one T cell receptor beta chain. Its antigen is undetermined. ViraFEST expansion of antigen-specific CD4+ T cells with viral peptide pools preceded sequencing. Culture proceeded for about ten days, and CD4+ T cells were then isolated. Vaccine administered to participants consisted of two doses of either BNT162b2 or mRNA-1273. Cultures used roughly 2.2 million PBMC per well, approximately 10 IU/ml IL-2 and around 10 ug/ml peptides. Generated by immunoSEQ multiplex PCR, the TCRdb table keeps only in-frame clones and is missing some. The table includes approximately 28,000 clones, 60% to 80% detected once. The source of the sample is a study of vaccination effects on CD4 cells after COVID-19. The study, taken as a whole, reports: There were few convalescent patients in the study and no early post-infection timepoints.

Germline V gene data show CDR1 as SGHRS and CDR2 as YFSETQ. CDR3 size: 18 residues. The V end lost 2 bases, the J end lost 0 bases, and 19 bases lay between the germline ends. This chain joins TRBV5-1 and TRBJ2-3; perhaps TRBD1 as D (6 bases). Sequenced material: CD4+ T cells from PBMCs cultured with SARS-CoV-2 spike peptides, taken after COVID-19 vaccination. The receptor comes from a human donor who received a COVID-19 vaccine. Some clones in this sample may be carry-over from other donors' samples. The CDR3 DNA is TGCGCCAGCAGCTTACGTACTGGGACATCAGCTAGCACAGATACGCAGTATTTT. It codes for CASSLRTGTSASTDTQYF.